The text below deals with one T cell receptor (beta chain). Antigen: not known. Germline V gene lookup returns CDR1 ENHRY and CDR2 SYGVKD. The CDR3 length is 15 residues. The data were obtained in a study of monozygotic twins with inflammatory bowel disease. Overall study findings and caveats: IBD patients showed reduced TCRbeta diversity (inverse Simpson) versus healthy co-twins.

TCRdb reprocessed the 5' RACE reads, with one entry per CDR3 protein and no DNA. Found here are roughly 90,000 distinct CDR3 sequences; the top ten clones hold 7.4%. The specimen sequenced was blood. The chain joins TRBV10-3 to TRBJ2-3. This receptor was obtained from a human donor with ulcerative colitis or Crohn's disease, or a healthy co-twin of an affected twin (not recorded which). Here the CDR3 reads CAISESRASLDTQYF.